This T cell receptor beta chain was captured in a study of metastatic and nonmetastatic thyroid tumors. Findings of the study overall: Compared with benign nodules, malignant thyroid tumors were reported to have significantly higher TCR beta diversity in both blood and tumor.

Thyroid surgery was performed in patients who had received no treatment beforehand. TCRdb re-analyzed the PCR reads using MiXCR. The sample includes under 55,000 clones, approximately 15% of them seen just once. Germline V lookup: CDR1 DFQATT, CDR2 SNEGSKA (reference sequence). The CDR3 has 15 amino acids. With 3 bases removed from V and 2 bases from J, the gap between germline ends came to 14 bases. Notes on this clone: Antigen: not known.

The TCR comes from a female donor with papillary thyroid cancer or a benign thyroid nodule (not recorded which). Some clones in this sample may be carry-over from other donors' samples. Input material: blood. V and J are TRBV20-1 and TRBJ1-5; D unclear. In DNA form, the CDR3 reads TGCAGTGCTAGCCCCCTGGTTCGGGGCAATCAGCCCCAGCATTTT. This codes for CSASPLVRGNQPQHF.